This is a list of T cell receptor beta chains from one sample in a study of vaccination and CD4 T cells after COVID-19. In TCRdb, the PCR reads were re-called with MiXCR into one record per CDR3 protein. In the table there are 9,000 to 15,000 distinct CDR3 sequences, roughly three fifths of which are singletons. These receptors are not linked to any known antigen. The sequencing input was CD4+ T cells from blood, cultured in vitro. The receptor set was obtained from a human donor who had recovered from COVID-19. Both conserved end residues are part of each CDR3. A D gene is named only where the DNA matches it firmly. Part of the rows lack a size; the others show once, few, many or a class for expanded clones.

V: TRBV6-1
D: NA
size: NA
J: TRBJ2-3
DNA: TGTGCCATCAGTGACGCCAGGACTCTCACAGATACGCAGTATTTT
CDR3: CAISDARTLTDTQYF

V: TRBV2
D: NA
size: NA
J: TRBJ2-3
DNA: TGTGCCAGCAGTGACCTCCGGAACACAGATACGCAGTATTTT
CDR3: CASSDLRNTDTQYF

V: TRBV11-3
D: TRBD2
size: NA
J: TRBJ2-5
DNA: TGTGCCAGCAGCTTGGGCCGACTAGCGGGAAGGGAGACCCAGTACTTC
CDR3: CASSLGRLAGRETQYF

V: TRBV6-1
D: NA
size: NA
J: TRBJ2-1
DNA: TGTGCCAGCAGATCCGGTGGAGGTGGAAAGTTCTTC
CDR3: CASRSGGGGKFF

V: TRBV28
D: NA
size: NA
J: TRBJ1-5
DNA: TGTGCCAGCAGTTTTATGGAGGCGGCGCGCAATCAGCCCCAGCATTTT
CDR3: CASSFMEAARNQPQHF

V: TRBV20-1
D: NA
size: NA
J: TRBJ2-1
DNA: TGCAGTGCCAGTAGGGGTGCTGAGCAGTTCTTC
CDR3: CSASRGAEQFF

V: TRBV27
D: TRBD1
size: NA
J: TRBJ1-2
DNA: TGTGCCAGCAGTTTGGTTGGGCAGGGGGCGGTGTATGGCTACACCTTC
CDR3: CASSLVGQGAVYGYTF

V: TRBV18
D: NA
size: NA
J: TRBJ2-5
DNA: TGTGCCAGCTCACCACGGACCGAAGAGACCCAGTACTTC
CDR3: CASSPRTEETQYF

V: TRBV12-3/TRBV12-4
D: TRBD2
size: NA
J: TRBJ2-1
DNA: TGTGCCAGCAGCGCAGGGACTAGCGGGGTTAATGAGCAGTTCTTC
CDR3: CASSAGTSGVNEQFF

V: TRBV21-1
D: NA
size: NA
J: TRBJ2-7
DNA: TGTGCCAGCAGCAAAGCCCCCCCGGCTAGAGGGGAGCAGTACTTC
CDR3: CASSKAPPARGEQYF

V: TRBV20-1
D: NA
size: few
J: TRBJ1-5
DNA: TGCAGTGCTAGGCCCCCGAGGAGAGATAGCAATCAGCCCCAGCATTTT
CDR3: CSARPPRRDSNQPQHF

V: TRBV6-5
D: NA
size: NA
J: TRBJ2-2
DNA: TGTGCCAGCAGTTACGACAGAACCACCGGGGAGCTGTTTTTT
CDR3: CASSYDRTTGELFF

V: TRBV7-3
D: NA
size: few
J: TRBJ2-3
DNA: TGTGCCAGCATAAGCTTTCGATTACTTACGCAGTATTTT
CDR3: CASISFRLLTQYF